This TCR beta chain was documented in a study of cytomegalovirus exposure and HLA in healthy donors. As concerns this clone: Its antigen is unidentified.

The PCR used 60 Vbeta and 13 Jbeta primers. Profiling relied on immunoSEQ multiplex PCR, and the TCRdb table lists in-frame clones only, not all of them. The data contain 200,000 or so clones, 80% to 85% of them singletons. Study conclusions and caveats: Analysis performed later found over 15,000 TCR beta sequences associated with HLA alleles at 0.05 false discovery rate.

Trimming shortened V by 2 bases and J by 0 bases, and 13 bases separated the two germline ends. CDR1 and CDR2 from the germline V gene are MGHRA and YSYEKL. The CDR3 sequence is 17 residues long. The rearrangement joins TRBV4-1 to TRBJ1-4; perhaps TRBD1 as D (5 bases). This sequence was found in a woman aged 50 to 60 in good health and CMV-seropositive. Sequencing used PBMCs. The CDR3 reads CASSQPTARATNEKLFF. CDR3 coding DNA: TGCGCCAGCAGCCAACCGACAGCCCGTGCAACTAATGAAAAACTGTTTTTT.